This T cell receptor (beta chain) was captured by sequencing in a study of blood T cell repertoires in COVID-19. Germline CDR1 and CDR2: DFQATT and SNEGSKA (reference sequence). The CDR3 extends over 11 amino acids. J was trimmed by 6 bases and V by 5 bases; bases with no gene match: 4. Original processing notes: Cell counts per sample came from amplifying reference gene primers. Generated by immunoSEQ multiplex PCR, the TCRdb table keeps only in-frame clones and is missing some. The D gene and trimming were derived from the DNA, and the V and J assignments and clone size from that table. The sample includes 130,000 to 150,000 clones, more than 75% of them seen just once.

The sequence came from a human donor in a cohort sampled during active COVID-19. The sample was peripheral blood. This rearrangement joins TRBV20-1 to TRBJ2-7; 7 bases fit TRBD2. This CDR3 reads CSAGEGSEQYF. The CDR3 DNA reads as TGCAGTGCTGGGGAGGGGTCCGAGCAGTACTTC.